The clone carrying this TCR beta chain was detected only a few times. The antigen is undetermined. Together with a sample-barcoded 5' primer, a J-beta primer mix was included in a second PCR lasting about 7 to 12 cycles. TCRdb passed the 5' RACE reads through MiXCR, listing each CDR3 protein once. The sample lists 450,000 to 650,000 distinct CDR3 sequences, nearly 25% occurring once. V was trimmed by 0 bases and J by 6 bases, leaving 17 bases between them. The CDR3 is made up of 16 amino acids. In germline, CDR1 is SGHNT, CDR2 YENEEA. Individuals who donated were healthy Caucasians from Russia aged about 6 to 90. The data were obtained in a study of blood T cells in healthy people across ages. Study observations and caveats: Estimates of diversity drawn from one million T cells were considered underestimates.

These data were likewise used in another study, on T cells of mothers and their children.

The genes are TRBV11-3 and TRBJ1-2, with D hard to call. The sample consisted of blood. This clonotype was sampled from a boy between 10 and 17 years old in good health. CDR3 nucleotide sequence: TGTGCCAGCAGCTTAGACGACAATAGGGTTACGGATGGCTACACCTTC. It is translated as CASSLDDNRVTDGYTF.